The present T cell receptor beta chain was sequenced within a study of stem cell transplantation in POMP-related autoinflammatory disease. The CDR3 totals 15 residues. V was clipped by 4 bases and J by 5 bases; unmatched bases: 6. Germline V CDR1 and CDR2: MGHRA, YSYEKL. The method was immunoSEQ multiplex PCR; TCRdb's version includes in-frame clones alone and lacks a portion of them. Among 25,000 to 30,000 clones listed, approximately 78% were seen once. With respect to this clone: The target antigen is unknown.

Study-wide results and limits: PRAID patients trended toward lower TRB diversity and higher clonality in all analyzed T-cell subsets. Patients with PRAID showed a restricted number of unique TRB V-J gene pairings.

Prominent immunodeficiency with autoinflammation defined PRAID. The V gene is TRBV4-1, the J gene TRBJ2-5, with 11 bases aligning to TRBD1. The sequencing here drew on CD4+ T cells from PBMCs, taken before stem cell transplantation. The origin of this receptor is a human donor with POMP-related autoinflammation and immune dysregulation (PRAID). The DNA for the CDR3 is TGCGCCAGCAGCCCGAGGACAGGGGGCTATGAGACCCAGTACTTC. This sequence encodes CASSPRTGGYETQYF.